The 17 T cell receptor beta chains in this list originate from one sample, sequenced in a study of blood T cell repertoires in COVID-19 (TCRdb year 2020). The method was the immunoSEQ multiplex PCR assay. TCRdb provides this immuneACCESS table in a form limited to in-frame rearrangements. Some clones are lacking; in checked studies, under half of them reflect an unresolved V gene, and why the rest are absent is not known. Counted in this sample were around 220,000 clones; about 93% of them appeared once. About 1.9% of the sample rests with the top ten. The sample comprised PBMCs or T cells enriched from blood (not recorded which). All receptors derive from a woman between 18 and 29 years old who had recovered from COVID-19.

This sequence joins TRBV5-8 and TRBJ2-3, with D unclear. The CDR3 sequence is 16 residues long. Germline V gene data show CDR1 as SGHTS and CDR2 as YDEGEE. Trimming cost V 0 bases and J 1 base, with 12 bases left between them. DNA for the CDR3: TGTGCCAGCAGCTTGGGAGAACTACGAGGCACAGATACGCAGTATTTT. Its translation is CASSLGELRGTDTQYF. The variable domain in full, completed from reference TRBV5-8 and TRBJ2-3, reads EAGVTQSPTHLIKTRGQQATLRCSPISGHTSVYWYQQALGLGLQFLLWYDEGEERNRGNFPPRFSGRQFPNYSSELNVNALELEDSALYLCASSLGELRGTDTQYFGPGTRLTVL.

V and J are TRBV7-2 and TRBJ1-6; 8 bases match TRBD1. Trimming removed 5 bases from V and 9 bases from J; junction bases left unmatched: 9. The V gene's germline CDR1 is SGHTA and CDR2 FQGNSA. CDR3 length: 15 residues. CDR3 coding DNA: TGTGCCAGCAGCCGCCGGACAGGGTATGCTTCACCCCTCCACTTT. Encoded protein: CASSRRTGYASPLHF.

This rearrangement joins TRBV7-8 to TRBJ1-1; no clear D. CDR1 and CDR2 from the germline V gene are SGHVS and FQNEAQ. V dropped 3 bases and J dropped 5 bases, with 10 bases sitting between them. The CDR3 extends over 13 amino acids. CDR3 region: CASSFLEVTEAFF. The CDR3 DNA reads as TGTGCCAGCAGCTTTCTTGAGGTGACTGAAGCTTTCTTT.

The rearrangement joins TRBV19 to TRBJ1-5; D unclear. CDR1 is LNHDA, CDR2 SQIVND, per germline (reference sequence). The CDR3 is made up of 14 amino acids. V lost 4 bases and J 0 bases, leaving 7 bases between the germline ends. The CDR3 protein is CASSTSDSNQPQHF. The CDR3 DNA reads as TGTGCCAGTAGTACGAGCGATAGCAATCAGCCCCAGCATTTT.

The genes are TRBV6-5 and TRBJ1-3; D not resolved. This CDR3 has 14 amino acids. V was pared by 7 bases and J by 6 bases, with 16 bases between. Germline assignment: CDR1 MNHEY and CDR2 SVGAGI. The CDR3 reads CASTRDSLENTIYF. CDR3 DNA: TGTGCCAGCACGAGGGATTCTCTGGAAAACACCATATATTTT.

This clone has just one count. The chain employs TRBV3-1 (or the pseudogene TRBV3-2) and TRBJ1-1, with no clear D. This CDR3 contains 14 residues. The V and J ends lost 4 bases and 5 bases respectively, with 14 bases between them. The germline CDR1 and CDR2 sequences are LGHDT and YNNKEL (reference sequence). CDR3 in DNA: TGTGCCAGCAGCCCCATAGGGAGTAGAACTGAAGCTTTCTTT. Protein sequence: CASSPIGSRTEAFF.

The chain joins TRBV9 to TRBJ1-2; no clear D gene. Germline assignment: CDR1 SGDLS and CDR2 YYNGEE. V shed 2 bases and J shed 0 bases, with 11 bases lying between them. This CDR3 comprises 15 residues. As DNA, the CDR3 is TGTGCCAGCAGCGTCGGGGTGACCTCTAACTATGGCTACACCTTC. Residues: CASSVGVTSNYGYTF.

The chain joins TRBV11-2 to TRBJ2-5; 8 bases agree with TRBD2. CDR3 length equals 15 residues. Trimming took 2 bases from V and 1 from J; bases not matched to a gene: 3. Germline CDR1 and CDR2: SGHAT and FQNNGV. The CDR3 nucleotides read TGTGCCAGCAGCTTAATCGGGGGGGCCCAAGAGACCCAGTACTTC. Translating gives CASSLIGGAQETQYF.

The chain combines TRBV27 with TRBJ1-4; 7 bases align to TRBD1. The CDR3 loop spans 14 amino acids. Germline loops: CDR1 MNHEY, CDR2 SMNVEV (reference sequence). V lost 4 bases and J lost 8; bases outside the gene matches: 7. In DNA form, the CDR3 reads TGTGCCAGCAGTTCACGACAGGGTGGAGAAAAACTGTTTTTT. Its translation is CASSSRQGGEKLFF.

The chain combines TRBV2 with TRBJ2-1; TRBD1 agrees at 7 bases. V was pared by 1 base and J by 12 bases, with 9 bases of the junction left unmatched. CDR3 length: 14 amino acids. The germline CDR1 and CDR2 sequences are SNHLY and FYNNEI. The CDR3 region is CASSEGGTALGQFF. The CDR3 DNA is TGTGCCAGCAGTGAAGGAGGGACAGCCCTGGGGCAGTTCTTC.

The chain is built from TRBV11-2 and TRBJ2-7; TRBD1 is a possible D gene (5 bases). Germline CDR1 reads SGHAT; CDR2 reads FQNNGV. The CDR3 loop spans 14 amino acids. Trimming stripped 2 bases from V and 5 bases from J, with 13 bases between. This CDR3 reads CASSLYRGGNEQYF. The CDR3 coding sequence is TGTGCCAGCAGCTTATATAGGGGTGGCAACGAGCAGTACTTC.

Concerning this clone: Other DNA sequences in this specimen translate into the identical CDR3. The chain uses TRBV11-3 and TRBJ1-6; no firm D call. V gave up 1 base and J gave up 6 bases, with 4 bases separating them. The CDR3 is 13 residues long. Germline-derived CDR1 and CDR2 are SGHNT and YENEEA. CDR3 region: CASSLGANSPLHF. In DNA form, the CDR3 reads TGTGCCAGCAGCTTAGGAGCTAATTCACCCCTCCACTTT.

With respect to this clone: Other DNA sequences in this specimen translate into the identical CDR3. The rearrangement links TRBV18 to TRBJ1-1, with D maybe TRBD1 (6 bases). Germline CDR1 and CDR2: KGHSH and LQKENI. With 2 bases removed from V and 0 bases from J, the gap between germline ends came to 10 bases. CDR3 length: 15 residues. CDR3 amino acids: CASSPSTGMNTEAFF. CDR3 DNA: TGTGCCAGCTCACCATCAACAGGGATGAACACTGAAGCTTTCTTT.

V gene TRBV28 combines with J gene TRBJ2-7; D gene uncertain. The V end lost 4 bases, the J end lost 2 bases, and 12 bases lay between the germline ends. CDR3 size: 14 residues. Per germline, CDR1 MDHEN and CDR2 SYDVKM. CDR3 bases: TGTGCCAGCAGTTACACCTTTTCCACCTACGAGCAGTACTTC. This sequence encodes CASSYTFSTYEQYF.

The chain carries TRBV4-1 and TRBJ1-1; the D gene is possibly TRBD1 (6 bases). This CDR3 has 17 residues. The V and J ends lost 3 bases and 1 base respectively, with 18 bases between them. Germline V gene data show CDR1 as MGHRA and CDR2 as YSYEKL. CDR3 region: CASSHRLPNRENTEAFF. CDR3 bases: TGCGCCAGCAGCCACCGACTTCCTAACAGGGAGAACACTGAAGCTTTCTTT.

CDR3: CATGRAEMNTEAFF. In DNA, the CDR3 is TGTGCCACCGGGCGAGCCGAGATGAACACTGAAGCTTTCTTT. The V gene is TRBV15, the J gene TRBJ1-1; D unclear. CDR3 length: 14 amino acids. Germline V gene lookup returns CDR1 LNHNV and CDR2 YYDKDF (reference sequence). Trimming cost V 8 bases and J 0 bases, with 13 bases left between them.

The chain has TRBV24-1 and TRBJ2-3, with D possibly TRBD2 on 5 matching bases. The germline V and J ends were trimmed by 6 bases and 3 bases, with 15 bases remaining between them. CDR3 length: 15 residues. Germline V gene lookup returns CDR1 KGHDR and CDR2 SFDVKD. DNA for the CDR3: TGTGCCACCAGTTCCGGAATGCCGGGAACAGATACGCAGTATTTT. Translation: CATSSGMPGTDTQYF.